A selection of T cell receptor beta chains follows, all from one sample in a study of T cell responses to AZD1222 COVID-19 vaccine. The repertoire was sequenced with immunoSEQ multiplex PCR; TCRdb's copy has only in-frame clones and lacks some. The repertoire holds about 100,000 clones, with approximately 93% as singletons. This specimen was peripheral blood, taken 28 days after the second AZD1222 dose. Receptor source: an adult who received the AZD1222 COVID-19 vaccine. Both conserved end residues are part of each CDR3. D genes are given only for firm matches. For some rows the clone size is stated as once, few or many, or as a class when expanded; others skip it.

j_gene: TRBJ2-7; abundance: NA; d_gene: NA; v_gene: TRBV3-1/TRBV3-2; len: 13; CDR3aa: CASSQLQSYEQYF; CDR3nt: TGTGCCAGCAGCCAACTACAGTCTTACGAGCAGTACTTC
j_gene: TRBJ1-3; abundance: NA; d_gene: NA; v_gene: TRBV6-5; len: 11; CDR3aa: CASSPRNTIYF; CDR3nt: TGTGCCAGCAGCCCCAGAAACACCATATATTTT
j_gene: TRBJ2-3; abundance: NA; d_gene: TRBD2; v_gene: TRBV10-3; len: 13; CDR3aa: CAIQREYADTQYF; CDR3nt: TGTGCCATCCAGCGGGAGTACGCAGATACGCAGTATTTT
j_gene: TRBJ2-7; abundance: NA; d_gene: TRBD1; v_gene: TRBV6-5; len: 15; CDR3aa: CASSDRQGLSYEQYF; CDR3nt: TGTGCCAGCAGCGATAGACAGGGGCTCTCCTACGAGCAGTACTTC
j_gene: TRBJ1-6; abundance: NA; d_gene: NA; v_gene: TRBV5-1; len: 16; CDR3aa: CASSKGTPGDNSPLHF; CDR3nt: TGCGCCAGCAGCAAAGGAACTCCGGGCGATAATTCACCCCTCCACTTT
j_gene: TRBJ1-2; abundance: NA; d_gene: NA; v_gene: TRBV27; len: 13; CDR3aa: CASSPTRNYGYTF; CDR3nt: TGTGCCAGCAGCCCGACACGAAACTATGGCTACACCTTC
j_gene: TRBJ1-1; abundance: once; d_gene: TRBD1; v_gene: TRBV28; len: 16; CDR3aa: CASSVPGQGMNTEAFF; CDR3nt: TGTGCCAGCAGTGTCCCGGGACAGGGGATGAACACTGAAGCTTTCTTT
j_gene: TRBJ2-3; abundance: NA; d_gene: NA; v_gene: TRBV9; len: 14; CDR3aa: CASSAEAGARTQYF; CDR3nt: TGTGCCAGCAGCGCCGAGGCTGGGGCTAGAACGCAGTATTTT
j_gene: TRBJ2-3; abundance: NA; d_gene: NA; v_gene: TRBV14; len: 16; CDR3aa: CASSQTPWTKTDTQYF; CDR3nt: TGTGCCAGCAGCCAGACCCCTTGGACTAAAACAGATACGCAGTATTTT
j_gene: TRBJ2-1; abundance: NA; d_gene: NA; v_gene: TRBV24-1; len: 14; CDR3aa: CATSDYNSYNEQFF; CDR3nt: TGTGCCACCAGTGATTACAACAGTTACAATGAGCAGTTCTTC
j_gene: TRBJ1-3; abundance: NA; d_gene: TRBD1; v_gene: TRBV30; len: 14; CDR3aa: CAWRTGKSGNTIYF; CDR3nt: TGTGCCTGGAGGACAGGGAAGTCTGGAAACACCATATATTTT
j_gene: TRBJ2-1; abundance: NA; d_gene: TRBD2; v_gene: TRBV4-1; len: 17; CDR3aa: CASSQVGGLAGNYEQFF; CDR3nt: TGCGCCAGCAGCCAAGTCGGCGGACTAGCGGGAAATTATGAGCAGTTCTTC
j_gene: TRBJ2-1; abundance: NA; d_gene: TRBD1; v_gene: TRBV18; len: 15; CDR3aa: CASSAGQGMNNEQFF; CDR3nt: TGTGCCAGCTCAGCGGGACAGGGGATGAACAATGAGCAGTTCTTC
j_gene: TRBJ2-7; abundance: NA; d_gene: NA; v_gene: TRBV7-9; len: 14; CDR3aa: CASSLLGSAFEQYF; CDR3nt: TGTGCCAGCAGCTTACTTGGGTCAGCCTTTGAGCAGTACTTC
j_gene: TRBJ2-1; abundance: NA; d_gene: NA; v_gene: TRBV11-3; len: 14; CDR3aa: CASSLGGAENEQFF; CDR3nt: TGTGCCAGCAGCTTAGGTGGAGCGGAAAATGAGCAGTTCTTC
j_gene: TRBJ1-4; abundance: NA; d_gene: NA; v_gene: TRBV5-5; len: 15; CDR3aa: CASSLAEQGWEKLFF; CDR3nt: TGTGCCAGCAGCTTGGCCGAACAGGGTTGGGAAAAACTGTTTTTT
j_gene: TRBJ2-2; abundance: once; d_gene: TRBD2; v_gene: TRBV3-1/TRBV3-2; len: 15; CDR3aa: CASRPSGRPTGELFF; CDR3nt: TGTGCCAGCAGACCTAGCGGGAGACCCACCGGGGAGCTGTTTTTT
j_gene: TRBJ2-1; abundance: NA; d_gene: NA; v_gene: TRBV16; len: 13; CDR3aa: CASSQSGAYEQFF; CDR3nt: TGTGCCAGCAGCCAATCCGGGGCGTATGAGCAGTTCTTC
j_gene: TRBJ2-7; abundance: NA; d_gene: NA; v_gene: TRBV27; len: 12; CDR3aa: CASSPAGHEQYF; CDR3nt: TGTGCCAGCAGCCCGGCCGGTCACGAGCAGTACTTC
j_gene: TRBJ2-5; abundance: NA; d_gene: NA; v_gene: TRBV29-1; len: 13; CDR3aa: CSVEGSGVETQYF; CDR3nt: TGCAGCGTTGAAGGGTCAGGGGTTGAGACCCAGTACTTC
j_gene: TRBJ2-6; abundance: NA; d_gene: TRBD1; v_gene: TRBV28; len: 16; CDR3aa: CASSLQGATGPNVLTF; CDR3nt: TGTGCCAGCAGTTTACAGGGGGCTACCGGGCCCAACGTCCTGACTTTC
j_gene: TRBJ1-1; abundance: once; d_gene: NA; v_gene: TRBV6-1; len: 14; CDR3aa: CASSEAVRGTEAFF; CDR3nt: TGTGCCAGCAGTGAAGCAGTCCGGGGCACTGAAGCTTTCTTT
j_gene: TRBJ2-3; abundance: NA; d_gene: NA; v_gene: TRBV5-4; len: 13; CDR3aa: CASSTTSTDTQYF; CDR3nt: TGTGCCAGCAGCACGACCAGCACAGATACGCAGTATTTT
j_gene: TRBJ1-5; abundance: once; d_gene: NA; v_gene: TRBV28; len: 14; CDR3aa: CASSFTGIGQPQHF; CDR3nt: TGTGCCAGCAGTTTCACAGGGATCGGTCAGCCCCAGCATTTT
j_gene: TRBJ1-1; abundance: NA; d_gene: NA; v_gene: TRBV5-4; len: 15; CDR3aa: CASSRVGGLNTEAFF; CDR3nt: TGTGCCAGCAGTCGCGTTGGGGGCTTGAACACTGAAGCTTTCTTT
j_gene: TRBJ1-4; abundance: NA; d_gene: NA; v_gene: TRBV7-2; len: 13; CDR3aa: CASGFGANEKLFF; CDR3nt: TGTGCCAGCGGGTTTGGGGCTAATGAAAAACTGTTTTTT
j_gene: TRBJ2-7; abundance: NA; d_gene: NA; v_gene: TRBV6-5; len: 15; CDR3aa: CASSYSKQGTYEQYF; CDR3nt: TGTGCCAGCAGTTACTCGAAACAGGGAACCTACGAGCAGTACTTC
j_gene: TRBJ2-3; abundance: NA; d_gene: NA; v_gene: TRBV19; len: 16; CDR3aa: CASSITSGGYPDTQYF; CDR3nt: TGTGCCAGTAGTATTACGTCCGGCGGGTATCCAGATACGCAGTATTTT
j_gene: TRBJ2-2; abundance: NA; d_gene: TRBD2; v_gene: TRBV5-1; len: 18; CDR3aa: CASSALVGTSEPGGELFF; CDR3nt: TGCGCCAGCAGCGCCCTAGTGGGGACTAGCGAGCCAGGCGGGGAGCTGTTTTTT
j_gene: TRBJ2-7; abundance: NA; d_gene: TRBD1; v_gene: TRBV28; len: 19; CDR3aa: CASSSHSRQGAHQTYEQYF; CDR3nt: TGTGCCAGCAGTTCCCATTCACGACAGGGGGCTCACCAAACCTACGAGCAGTACTTC
j_gene: TRBJ2-7; abundance: NA; d_gene: NA; v_gene: TRBV7-9; len: 14; CDR3aa: CASSLGTDSYEQYF; CDR3nt: TGTGCCAGCAGCTTAGGCACAGATTCCTACGAGCAGTACTTC
j_gene: TRBJ2-1; abundance: NA; d_gene: NA; v_gene: TRBV24-1; len: 14; CDR3aa: CATSDRRDKVEQFF; CDR3nt: TGTGCCACCAGTGACAGGCGGGATAAGGTTGAGCAGTTCTTC